This T cell receptor (beta chain) comes out of a study of Graves' ophthalmopathy and Graves' hyperthyroidism. TCR beta CDR3 regions were amplified from RNA transcripts. Second-round multiplex PCR came after a first-round RT-PCR that employed HTBI primers. TCRdb reprocessed the multiplex PCR reads via MiXCR and lists one record per CDR3 protein. This table has over 500,000 distinct CDR3 sequences, about a fifth appearing once. Hyperthyroidism qualified as stable when ophthalmopathy did not develop within 18 months of follow-up. Germline V lookup: CDR1 MGHRA, CDR2 YSYEKL. The CDR3 is 17 residues long. In regard to this clonotype: An end of the junction differs from the germline gene, which may be a read error.

V is TRBV4-1 and J is TRBJ2-2; possibly TRBD2 for D (5 bases). The material sequenced was peripheral blood. The receptor comes from a woman aged 18-29 years with stable Graves' hyperthyroidism. Some clones in this sample may be carry-over from other donors' samples. CDR3 sequence reads: CASSQDLWQVNTGKLFF. CDR3 nucleotide sequence: TGCGCCAGCAGCCAAGACCTATGGCAGGTTAACACCGGGAAGCTGTTTTTT.